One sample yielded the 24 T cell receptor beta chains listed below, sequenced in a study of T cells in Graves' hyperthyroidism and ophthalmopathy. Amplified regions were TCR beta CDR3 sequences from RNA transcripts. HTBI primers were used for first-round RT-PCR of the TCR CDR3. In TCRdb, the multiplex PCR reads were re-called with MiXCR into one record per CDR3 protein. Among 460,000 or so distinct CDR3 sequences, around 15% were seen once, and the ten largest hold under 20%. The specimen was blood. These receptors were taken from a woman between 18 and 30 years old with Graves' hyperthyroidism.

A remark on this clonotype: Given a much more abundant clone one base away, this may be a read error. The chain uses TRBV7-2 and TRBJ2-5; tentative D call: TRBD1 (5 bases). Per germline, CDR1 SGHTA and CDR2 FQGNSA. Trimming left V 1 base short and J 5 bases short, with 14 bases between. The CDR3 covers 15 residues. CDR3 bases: TGTGCCAGCAGCTTAGTTCTGAGACAGCAGGAGACCCAGTACTTC. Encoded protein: CASSLVLRQQETQYF.

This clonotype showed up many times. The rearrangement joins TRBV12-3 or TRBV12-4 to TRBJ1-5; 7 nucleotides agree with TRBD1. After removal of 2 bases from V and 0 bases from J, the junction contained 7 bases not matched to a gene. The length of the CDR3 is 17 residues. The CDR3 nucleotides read TGTGCCAGCAGTTTAAGCGGGACAGAAAATAGCAATCAGCCCCAGCATTTT. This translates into CASSLSGTENSNQPQHF.

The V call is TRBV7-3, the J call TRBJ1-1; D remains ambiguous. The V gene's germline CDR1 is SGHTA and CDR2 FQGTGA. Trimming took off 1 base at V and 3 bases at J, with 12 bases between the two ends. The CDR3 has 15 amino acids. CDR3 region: CASSLNAGMDTEAFF. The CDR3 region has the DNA TGTGCCAGCAGCTTAAACGCCGGGATGGACACTGAAGCTTTCTTT.

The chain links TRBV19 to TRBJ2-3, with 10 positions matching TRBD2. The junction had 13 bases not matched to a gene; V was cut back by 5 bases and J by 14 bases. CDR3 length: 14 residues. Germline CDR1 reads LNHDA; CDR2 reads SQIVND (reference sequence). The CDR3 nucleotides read TGTGCCAGTAGTGTATCATCTAGCGGGAGAACTCCGTATTTT. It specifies CASSVSSSGRTPYF.

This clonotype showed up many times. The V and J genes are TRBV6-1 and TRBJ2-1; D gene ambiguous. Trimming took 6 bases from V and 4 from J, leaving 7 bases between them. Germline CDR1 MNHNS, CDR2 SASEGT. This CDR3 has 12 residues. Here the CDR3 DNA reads TGTGCCAGCAGCAGAAGATACAATGAGCAGTTCTTC. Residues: CASSRRYNEQFF.

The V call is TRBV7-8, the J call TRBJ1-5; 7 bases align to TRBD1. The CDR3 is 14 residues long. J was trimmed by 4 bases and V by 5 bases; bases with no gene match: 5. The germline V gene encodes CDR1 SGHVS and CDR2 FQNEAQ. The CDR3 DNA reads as TGTGCCAGCAGCCGGGACAGAAATAATCAGCCCCAGCATTTT. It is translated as CASSRDRNNQPQHF.

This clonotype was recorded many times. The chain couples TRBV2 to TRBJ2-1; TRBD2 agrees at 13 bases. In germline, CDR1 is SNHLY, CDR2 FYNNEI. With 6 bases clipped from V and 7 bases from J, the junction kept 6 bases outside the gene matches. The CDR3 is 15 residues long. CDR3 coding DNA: TGTGCCAGCAGGGGAGTGACTAGCGGGAGGAATGAGCAGTTCTTC. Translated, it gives CASRGVTSGRNEQFF.

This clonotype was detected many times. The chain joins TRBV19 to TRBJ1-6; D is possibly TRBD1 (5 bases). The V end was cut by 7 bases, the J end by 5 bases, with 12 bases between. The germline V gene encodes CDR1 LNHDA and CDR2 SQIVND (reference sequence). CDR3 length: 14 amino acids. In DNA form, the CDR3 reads TGTGCCAGTATCGGATCGACAGATAATTCACCCCTCCACTTT. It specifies CASIGSTDNSPLHF.

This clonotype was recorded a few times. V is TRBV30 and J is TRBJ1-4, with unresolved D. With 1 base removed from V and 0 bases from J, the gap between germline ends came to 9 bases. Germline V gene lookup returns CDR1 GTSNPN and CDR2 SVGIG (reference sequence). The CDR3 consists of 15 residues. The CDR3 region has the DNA TGTGCCTGGAGTGCCGACTGGGCAACTAATGAAAAACTGTTTTTT. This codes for CAWSADWATNEKLFF.

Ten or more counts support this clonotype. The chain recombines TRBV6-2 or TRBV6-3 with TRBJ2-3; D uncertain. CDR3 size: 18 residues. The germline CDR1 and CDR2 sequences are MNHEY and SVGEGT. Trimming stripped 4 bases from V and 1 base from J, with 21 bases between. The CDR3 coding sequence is TGTGCCAGCAGTTCAGCCCTTTCGGGTATAGCCCGCACAGATACGCAGTATTTT. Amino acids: CASSSALSGIARTDTQYF.

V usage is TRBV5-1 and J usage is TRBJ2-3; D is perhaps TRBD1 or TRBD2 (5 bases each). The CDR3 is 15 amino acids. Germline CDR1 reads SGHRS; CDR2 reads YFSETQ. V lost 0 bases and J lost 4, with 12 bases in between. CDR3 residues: CASSLAWGRADTQYF. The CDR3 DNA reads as TGCGCCAGCAGCTTGGCCTGGGGACGAGCAGATACGCAGTATTTT.

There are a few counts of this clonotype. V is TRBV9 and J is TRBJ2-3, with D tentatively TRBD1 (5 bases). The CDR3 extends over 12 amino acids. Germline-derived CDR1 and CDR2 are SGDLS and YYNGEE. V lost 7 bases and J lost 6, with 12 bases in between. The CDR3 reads CASGALVDTQYF. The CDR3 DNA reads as TGTGCCAGCGGGGCCCTGGTGGATACGCAGTATTTT.

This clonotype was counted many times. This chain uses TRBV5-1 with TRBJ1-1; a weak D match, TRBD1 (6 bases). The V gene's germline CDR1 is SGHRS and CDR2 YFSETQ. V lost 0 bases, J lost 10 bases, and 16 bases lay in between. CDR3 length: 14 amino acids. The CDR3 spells CASSLASGGGPAFF. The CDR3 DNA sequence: TGCGCCAGCAGCTTGGCGTCGGGAGGGGGGCCAGCTTTCTTT.

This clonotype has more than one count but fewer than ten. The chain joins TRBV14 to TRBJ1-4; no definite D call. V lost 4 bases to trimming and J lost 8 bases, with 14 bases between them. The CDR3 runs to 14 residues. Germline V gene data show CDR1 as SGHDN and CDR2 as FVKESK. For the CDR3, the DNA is TGTGCCAGCAGCCTTTCCGGGCCCGGGGAAAAACTGTTTTTT. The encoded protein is CASSLSGPGEKLFF. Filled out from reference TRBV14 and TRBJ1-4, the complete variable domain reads EAGVTQFPSHSVIEKGQTVTLRCDPISGHDNLYWYRRVMGKEIKFLLHFVKESKQDESGMPNNRFLAERTGGTYSTLKVQPAELEDSGVYFCASSLSGPGEKLFFGSGTQLSVL.

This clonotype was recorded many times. The CDR3 loop is CASSRAVGTSEKSSYNEQFF. The DNA of the CDR3 is TGTGCCAGCAGCCGAGCAGTTGGGACTAGCGAAAAGAGCTCCTACAATGAGCAGTTCTTC. The chain combines TRBV11-2 with TRBJ2-1, with 10 bases matching TRBD2. There are 20 residues in the CDR3. Per the germline V gene, CDR1 is SGHAT and CDR2 is FQNNGV. V was clipped by 5 bases and J by 0 bases; unmatched bases: 16.

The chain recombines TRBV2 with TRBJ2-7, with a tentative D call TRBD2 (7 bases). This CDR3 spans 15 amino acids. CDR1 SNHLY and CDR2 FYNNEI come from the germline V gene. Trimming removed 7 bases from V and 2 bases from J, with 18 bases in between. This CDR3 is CASKSGGGLTYEQYF. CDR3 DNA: TGTGCCAGCAAAAGTGGCGGGGGCCTTACCTACGAGCAGTACTTC.

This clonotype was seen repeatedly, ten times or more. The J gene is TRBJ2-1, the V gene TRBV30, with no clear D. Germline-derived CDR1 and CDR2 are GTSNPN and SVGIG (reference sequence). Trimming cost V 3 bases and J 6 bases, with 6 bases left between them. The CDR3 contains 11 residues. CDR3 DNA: TGTGCCTGGAGCCCACGCAATGAGCAGTTCTTC. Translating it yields CAWSPRNEQFF.

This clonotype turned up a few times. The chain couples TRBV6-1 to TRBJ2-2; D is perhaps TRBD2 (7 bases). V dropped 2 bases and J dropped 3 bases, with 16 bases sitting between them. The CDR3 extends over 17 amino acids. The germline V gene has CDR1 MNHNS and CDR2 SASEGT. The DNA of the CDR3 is TGTGCCAGCAGTGAAATCCAGGTCGGGGGGCACACCGGGGAGCTGTTTTTT. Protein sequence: CASSEIQVGGHTGELFF.

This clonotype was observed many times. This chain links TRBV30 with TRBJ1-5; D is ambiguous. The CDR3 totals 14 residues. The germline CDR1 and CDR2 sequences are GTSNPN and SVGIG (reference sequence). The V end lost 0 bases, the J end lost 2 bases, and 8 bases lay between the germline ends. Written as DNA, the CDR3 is TGTGCCTGGAGTGTACGGATGGGCAATCAGCCCCAGCATTTT. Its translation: CAWSVRMGNQPQHF.

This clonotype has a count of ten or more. The CDR3 loop reads CASSLDPVGVYEQYV. The CDR3, as DNA: TGTGCCAGCAGCTTAGACCCGGTGGGTGTCTACGAGCAGTACGTC. The genes are TRBV11-2 and TRBJ2-7; no clear D gene. The V gene's germline CDR1 is SGHAT and CDR2 FQNNGV. The CDR3 is 15 amino acids. V was pared by 0 bases and J by 3 bases, with 12 bases between.

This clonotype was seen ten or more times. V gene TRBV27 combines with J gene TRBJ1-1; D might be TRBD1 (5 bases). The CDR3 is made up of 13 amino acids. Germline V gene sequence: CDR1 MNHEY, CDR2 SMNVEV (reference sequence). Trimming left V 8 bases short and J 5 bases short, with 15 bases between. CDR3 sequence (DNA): TGTGCCAGCGGGGACGGAGTTGGTACTGAAGCTTTCTTT. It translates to CASGDGVGTEAFF.

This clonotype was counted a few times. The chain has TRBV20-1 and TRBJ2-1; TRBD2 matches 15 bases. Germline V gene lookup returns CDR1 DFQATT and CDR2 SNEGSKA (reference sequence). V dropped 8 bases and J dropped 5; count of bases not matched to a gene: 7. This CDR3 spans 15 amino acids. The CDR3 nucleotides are TGCAGTCCCTCCGGACTAGCGGGAGGGAACAATGAGCAGTTCTTC. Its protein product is CSPSGLAGGNNEQFF.

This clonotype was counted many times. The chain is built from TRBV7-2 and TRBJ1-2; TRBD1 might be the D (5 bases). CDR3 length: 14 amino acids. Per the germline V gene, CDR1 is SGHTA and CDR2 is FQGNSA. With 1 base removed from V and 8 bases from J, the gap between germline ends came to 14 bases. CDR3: CASSLDGGIRGYTF. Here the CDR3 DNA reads TGTGCCAGCAGCTTAGATGGGGGGATTAGGGGCTACACCTTC.

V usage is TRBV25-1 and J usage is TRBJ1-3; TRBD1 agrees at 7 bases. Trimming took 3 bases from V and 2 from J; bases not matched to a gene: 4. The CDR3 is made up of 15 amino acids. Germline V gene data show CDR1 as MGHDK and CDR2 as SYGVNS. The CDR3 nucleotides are TGTGCCAGCAGTGACCCCACAGGGGCTGGAAACACCATATATTTT. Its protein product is CASSDPTGAGNTIYF. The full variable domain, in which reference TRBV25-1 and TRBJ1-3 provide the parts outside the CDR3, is EADIYQTPRYLVIGTGKKITLECSQTMGHDKMYWYQQDPGMELHLIHYSYGVNSTEKGDLSSESTVSRIRTEHFPLTLESARPSHTSQYLCASSDPTGAGNTIYFGEGSWLTVV.